Below, 18 T cell receptor beta chains from the same sample are listed, as sequenced in a study of glioma-infiltrating T cells after dendritic cell vaccination listed by TCRdb under 2016. Receptor libraries were prepared by the immunoSEQ multiplex PCR assay. Entries here come from immuneACCESS through TCRdb and include only in-frame sequences with V and J called. Some clones fail to appear in such tables; in the studies checked, an unresolved V gene covers under half of the shortfall, and the cause of the remainder is unknown. In all, the sample holds about 91,000 clones, and roughly four fifths of those were seen once. The ten biggest clones cover 2.1% of the sample. This specimen's time point label, per the study, means: after dendritic cell vaccination, including at tumor progression/relapse. The sequencing here drew on blood, taken after dendritic cell vaccination. The receptors were sampled from a human donor with glioblastoma.

The chain recombines TRBV29-1 with TRBJ2-2; 9 nucleotides agree with TRBD2. V gave up 2 bases and J gave up 3 bases; unmatched junction bases: 10. The CDR3 runs 17 residues. Germline values: CDR1 SQVTM, CDR2 ANQGSEA. DNA of the CDR3: TGCAGCGTTGAAAGGATAGCGGGGGCTTGGGACACCGGGGAGCTGTTTTTT. It translates to CSVERIAGAWDTGELFF.

This sequence joins TRBV9 and TRBJ1-4, with TRBD1 matching 7 bases. This CDR3 is built from 15 residues. CDR1 SGDLS and CDR2 YYNGEE come from the germline V gene. The V segment lost 0 bases and the J segment 8 bases; nucleotides outside the gene matches: 7. Here the CDR3 DNA reads TGTGCCAGCAGCGTAGTAGGGGGACAGACCGAAAAACTGTTTTTT. Translating gives CASSVVGGQTEKLFF.

This sequence joins TRBV19 and TRBJ1-4; 9 bases fit TRBD1. Germline lookup yields CDR1 LNHDA and CDR2 SQIVND (reference sequence). The junction had 9 bases not matched to a gene; V was cut back by 10 bases and J by 6 bases. CDR3 size: 14 residues. The CDR3 DNA follows: TGTGCCACCAGACCGGGACAGGGTCATGAAAAACTGTTTTTT. Protein product: CATRPGQGHEKLFF.

This chain uses TRBV19 with TRBJ1-5; D remains unclear. V shed 6 bases and J shed 2 bases, with 17 bases lying between them. CDR3 length: 16 amino acids. Germline assignment: CDR1 LNHDA and CDR2 SQIVND (reference sequence). CDR3 sequence reads: CASSTTGSRGNQPQHF. In DNA form, the CDR3 reads TGTGCCAGTAGCACCACGGGGTCGAGGGGCAATCAGCCCCAGCATTTT.

This clone was seen only a few times. This chain connects TRBV6-1 to TRBJ2-1; 8 nucleotides align to TRBD2. The J segment lost 1 base and the V segment lost 8 bases, leaving 7 bases of the junction unmatched. CDR3 length: 15 amino acids. The germline CDR1 and CDR2 sequences are MNHNS and SASEGT. CDR3 DNA: TGTGCCAGCTTAAGCGGGGGAATATCCTACAATGAGCAGTTCTTC. It specifies CASLSGGISYNEQFF.

The chain has TRBV27 and TRBJ2-1, with 9 bases fitting TRBD2. This CDR3 contains 13 residues. J gave up 9 bases and V 1 base, and 1 base lay outside the gene matches. CDR1 is MNHEY, CDR2 SMNVEV, per germline (reference sequence). This CDR3 reads CASSLLLAGEQFF. CDR3 nucleotide sequence: TGTGCCAGCAGTTTATTACTAGCGGGTGAGCAGTTCTTC.

J is TRBJ2-1 and V is TRBV29-1; 13 positions agree with TRBD2. Trimming at V came to 6 bases and at J to 7 bases, leaving 0 bases not matched to a gene. The CDR3 length is 12 residues. Germline values: CDR1 SQVTM, CDR2 ANQGSEA. This chain's CDR3 is CSVTSGRNEQFF. DNA of the CDR3: TGCAGCGTGACTAGCGGGAGGAATGAGCAGTTCTTC.

The chain recombines TRBV30 with TRBJ1-1; 8 bases are a match to TRBD1. This CDR3 contains 15 residues. Germline CDR1 and CDR2: GTSNPN and SVGIG (reference sequence). With V trimmed by 2 bases and J by 4 bases, 9 bases remained unmatched. CDR3 sequence (DNA): TGTGCCTGGAGTCTGTCGGACAGGGATGGCACTGAAGCTTTCTTT. As protein: CAWSLSDRDGTEAFF.

The rearrangement links TRBV6-1 to TRBJ1-5, with 9 bases matching TRBD1. Per germline, CDR1 MNHNS and CDR2 SASEGT. CDR3 length: 13 residues. V shed 7 bases, J shed 6 bases, and the junction held 4 bases outside the gene matches. CDR3 nucleotides: TGTGCCAGCACGGACAGGGGCCCTCAGCCCCAGCATTTT. Translation: CASTDRGPQPQHF.

The CDR3 nucleotides are TGTGCCAGCAGTTGGAGCGGGAGGAATGAGCAGTTCTTC. Translating gives CASSWSGRNEQFF. The genes are TRBV11-2 and TRBJ2-1, with 9 bases that match TRBD2. With 6 bases clipped from V and 7 bases from J, the junction kept 4 bases outside the gene matches. This CDR3 is built from 13 residues. CDR1 SGHAT and CDR2 FQNNGV come from the germline V gene.

The genes are TRBV5-6 and TRBJ2-2, with 8 bases that match TRBD1. CDR1 and CDR2 (germline): SGHDT, YYEEEE. Losses at the gene ends were 2 bases for V and 1 base for J; bases not matched to a gene: 7. CDR3 length: 17 amino acids. For the CDR3, the DNA is TGTGCCAGCAGCTTCAGACAGGGGACCTGGAACACCGGGGAGCTGTTTTTT. It translates to CASSFRQGTWNTGELFF. The complete variable domain, with remaining parts taken from reference TRBV5-6 and TRBJ2-2, reads DAGVTQSPTHLIKTRGQQVTLRCSPKSGHDTVSWYQQALGQGPQFIFQYYEEEERQRGNFPDRFSGHQFPNYSSELNVNALLLGDSALYLCASSFRQGTWNTGELFFGEGSRLTVL.

The chain has TRBV11-2 and TRBJ2-1; 8 positions agree with TRBD2. Germline lookup yields CDR1 SGHAT and CDR2 FQNNGV. The CDR3 sequence is 17 residues long. V lost 1 base, J lost 0 bases, and 5 bases stayed unmatched. CDR3 amino acids: CASSLGGAGASYNEQFF. DNA of the CDR3: TGTGCCAGCAGCTTAGGAGGAGCGGGGGCCTCCTACAATGAGCAGTTCTTC.

This sequence joins TRBV7-2 and TRBJ2-1; TRBD1 is a possible D gene (7 bases). V was pared by 1 base and J by 9 bases, with 13 bases between. This CDR3 is 14 amino acids long. Germline CDR1 reads SGHTA; CDR2 reads FQGNSA. CDR3 nucleotide sequence: TGTGCCAGCAGCTTAGTGATTCAGGGGGGTGAGCAGTTCTTC. Protein product: CASSLVIQGGEQFF.

The V and J genes are TRBV14 and TRBJ2-7, with TRBD2 as a possible D gene (6 bases). The CDR3 contains 13 residues. Germline assignment: CDR1 SGHDN and CDR2 FVKESK. V shed 3 bases and J shed 9 bases, with 15 bases lying between them. The CDR3 DNA follows: TGTGCCAGCAGCCATGGCGGGACCTCGGCGCAGTACTTC. It encodes CASSHGGTSAQYF.

The rearrangement joins TRBV30 to TRBJ2-7; tentative D call: TRBD1 (5 bases). V was clipped by 0 bases and J by 1 base, with 13 bases between them. The CDR3 is made up of 15 amino acids. CDR1 GTSNPN and CDR2 SVGIG come from the germline V gene (reference sequence). The CDR3 sequence: CAWSVMGLGSYEQYV. The DNA of the CDR3 is TGTGCCTGGAGTGTTATGGGGCTCGGGTCCTACGAGCAGTACGTC.

The chain recombines TRBV30 with TRBJ1-1; the match to TRBD1 covers 10 bases. CDR3 length: 17 residues. CDR1 GTSNPN and CDR2 SVGIG come from the germline V gene (reference sequence). J was trimmed by 4 bases and V by 4 bases; bases with no gene match: 15. The CDR3 is CAWNPLTRQGAGTEAFF. The CDR3 DNA reads as TGTGCCTGGAACCCACTAACCCGACAGGGGGCGGGCACTGAAGCTTTCTTT.

This clone was detected only a few times. This chain links TRBV18 with TRBJ1-3, with D hard to call. V dropped 2 bases and J dropped 8 bases, with 10 bases sitting between them. The CDR3 consists of 13 residues. Germline V gene sequence: CDR1 KGHSH, CDR2 LQKENI. CDR3 protein: CASSPTNGDTIYF. The CDR3 DNA reads as TGTGCCAGCTCACCAACAAACGGGGACACCATATATTTT.

The chain employs TRBV5-1 and TRBJ2-1; no clear D gene. The CDR3 is 15 residues long. The germline gives CDR1 SGHRS, CDR2 YFSETQ. Trimming took off 0 bases at V and 5 bases at J, with 12 bases between the two ends. CDR3 coding DNA: TGCGCCAGCAGCTTGGCCCTTGGGCATAACAATGAGCAGTTCTTC. Its protein is CASSLALGHNNEQFF.